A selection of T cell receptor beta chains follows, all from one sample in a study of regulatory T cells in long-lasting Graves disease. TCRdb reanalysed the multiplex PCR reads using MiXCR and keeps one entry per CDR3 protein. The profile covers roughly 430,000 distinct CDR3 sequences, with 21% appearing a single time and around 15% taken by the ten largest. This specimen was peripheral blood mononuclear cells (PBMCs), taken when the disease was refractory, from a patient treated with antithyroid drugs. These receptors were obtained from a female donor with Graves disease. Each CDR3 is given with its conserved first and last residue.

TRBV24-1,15,CATSDLSQGGGEQFF
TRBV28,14,CASSLPGPQETQYF
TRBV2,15,CASKLAGGVYNEQFF
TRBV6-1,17,CASSGAGGSGSYNEQFF
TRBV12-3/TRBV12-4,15,CASSMSGSSYNEQFF
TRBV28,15,CASSFLKDSYNEQFF
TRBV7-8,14,CASSLGGQFTKQYF
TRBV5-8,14,CASRQDRGLYEQYF
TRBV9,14,CASSARLAGETQYF
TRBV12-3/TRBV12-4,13,CASSSIATYEQYF
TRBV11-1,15,CASSARTSGRYEQYF
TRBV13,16,CASSPKREGRVGTQYF
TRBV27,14,CASRREGVGYGYTF
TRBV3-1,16,CASSRTTGSTNEKLFF
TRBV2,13,CASQGAEGNTIYF
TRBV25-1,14,CASSDRTVNSPLHF
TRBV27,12,CASSSDSGSSHF
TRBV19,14,CASSSGGTRYEQYF
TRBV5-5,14,CASSLGGEWQPQHF
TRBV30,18,CAWSEGLAGVSSYNEQFF
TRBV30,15,CAWSVLGSETTEAFF
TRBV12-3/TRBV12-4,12,CASNRGDTEAFF
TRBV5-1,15,CASSLGGTEGYGYTF